A selection of T cell receptor beta chains follows, all from one sample in a study of cytomegalovirus exposure and HLA in healthy donors. This table comes from immunoSEQ multiplex PCR, and its TCRdb copy is limited to in-frame clones, with some not included. In total, the table holds 80,000 to 100,000 clones. The sequenced sample was PBMCs. Receptors originate from a woman under 40 in good health and CMV-seronegative. Both conserved end residues are part of each CDR3. The D gene is left open where the match is weak.

>TRBD1|13|TRBV9|TRBJ1-1
CASGDRAGTEAFF
TGTGCCAGCGGAGACAGGGCGGGTACTGAAGCTTTCTTT
>TRBD2|16|TRBV5-1|TRBJ2-3
CASSFGLAELTDTQYF
TGCGCCAGCAGCTTTGGACTAGCCGAACTCACAGATACGCAGTATTTT
>NA|14|TRBV28|TRBJ1-3
CASRPTGNGNTIYF
TGTGCCAGCAGGCCAACAGGGAACGGAAACACCATATATTTT
>TRBD1|13|TRBV5-4|TRBJ1-2
CASSSRDSYGYTF
TGTGCCAGCAGCTCCCGGGACAGCTATGGCTACACCTTC
>TRBD1|16|TRBV28|TRBJ1-2
CASSFPRQGTQYGYTF
TGTGCCAGCAGTTTCCCCCGACAGGGCACTCAGTATGGCTACACCTTC
>NA|16|TRBV19|TRBJ1-4
CASTLKPQGLGEKLFF
TGTGCCAGCACCCTGAAGCCTCAGGGACTTGGGGAAAAACTGTTTTTT
>TRBD1|13|TRBV6-5|TRBJ2-1
CASRNRGYNEQFF
TGTGCCAGCCGGAACAGGGGCTACAATGAGCAGTTCTTC
>NA|11|TRBV27|TRBJ2-7
CASSEGGEQYF
TGTGCCAGCAGTGAGGGAGGCGAGCAGTACTTC
>TRBD1|15|TRBV5-1|TRBJ2-1
CASSPGTADLNEQFF
TGCGCCAGCAGCCCCGGGACAGCAGATCTCAATGAGCAGTTCTTC
>NA|14|TRBV9|TRBJ1-2
CASTSAWGHYGYTF
TGTGCCAGCACCTCCGCCTGGGGCCACTATGGCTACACCTTC
>NA|16|TRBV11-1|TRBJ2-2
CASSLVGSGGTGELFF
TGTGCCAGCAGTCTAGTTGGGAGCGGCGGCACCGGGGAGCTGTTTTTT
>TRBD1|16|TRBV5-1|TRBJ2-1
CASSFLPGQLYNEQFF
TGCGCCAGCAGCTTTCTGCCGGGACAGCTCTACAATGAGCAGTTCTTC
>NA|16|TRBV5-5|TRBJ2-3
CASSLGYSGATDTQYF
TGTGCCAGCAGCTTGGGTTACTCAGGGGCAACCGATACGCAGTATTTT
>TRBD1|14|TRBV18|TRBJ1-5
CASSPGQGYQPQHF
TGTGCCAGCTCACCGGGACAGGGGTATCAGCCCCAGCATTTT
>TRBD2|16|TRBV5-6|TRBJ2-1
CASSPGLAASYNEQFF
TGTGCCAGCAGCCCGGGACTAGCGGCTTCCTACAATGAGCAGTTCTTC